The text below deals with one T cell receptor (beta chain). After removal of 6 bases from V and 6 bases from J, the junction contained 7 bases not matched to a gene. This CDR3 contains 14 residues. Germline lookup yields CDR1 SGHRS and CDR2 YFSETQ. This sample was included in a study of blood T cells in healthy people across ages. Then a second PCR, running roughly 7 to 11 cycles, was carried out with a sample-barcoded 5' primer and a J-beta primer mix. A minimum of 2.5 million CDR3-containing paired-end reads was obtained for each sample. Using its own MiXCR run on the 5' RACE reads, TCRdb lists one record per CDR3 protein. The table includes approximately 810,000 distinct CDR3 sequences, about 28% detected once.

The chain links TRBV5-1 to TRBJ2-1; TRBD2 agrees at 9 bases. What was sequenced was blood. This sequence originates from a woman older than 75 in good health. The CDR3 nucleotides read TGCGCCAGCACAGGGACTAGCCGTAGCAATGAGCAGTTCTTC. Its protein product is CASTGTSRSNEQFF.